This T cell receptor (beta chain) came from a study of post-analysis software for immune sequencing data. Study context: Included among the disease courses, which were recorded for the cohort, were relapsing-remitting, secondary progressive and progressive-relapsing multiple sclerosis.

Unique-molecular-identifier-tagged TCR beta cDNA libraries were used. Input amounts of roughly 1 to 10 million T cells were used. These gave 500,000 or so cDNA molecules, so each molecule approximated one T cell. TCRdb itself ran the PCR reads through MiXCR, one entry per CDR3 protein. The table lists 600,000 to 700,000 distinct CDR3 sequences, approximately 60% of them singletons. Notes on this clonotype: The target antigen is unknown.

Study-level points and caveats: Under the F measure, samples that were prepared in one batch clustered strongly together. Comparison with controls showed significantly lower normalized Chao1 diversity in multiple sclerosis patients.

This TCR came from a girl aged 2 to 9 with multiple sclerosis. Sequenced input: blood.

The CDR3 sequence is CSATSSGDSPLHF. CDR3 sequence (DNA): TGCAGTGCCACCTCCTCGGGGGATTCACCCCTCCACTTT. The gene calls are TRBV20-1 and TRBJ1-6; a weak D match, TRBD1 (5 bases). Trimming stripped 6 bases from V and 8 bases from J, with 14 bases between. The V gene's germline CDR1 is DFQATT and CDR2 SNEGSKA (reference sequence). The CDR3 is made up of 13 amino acids.